This is a list of T cell receptor beta chains from one sample in a study of cytomegalovirus exposure and HLA in healthy donors. Data came from immunoSEQ multiplex PCR; TCRdb stores just in-frame clones and leaves some out. Of hundreds of thousands of clones detected, roughly 70% appear once; the ten largest clones hold about 2.1%. The sequenced sample was PBMCs. The receptors here all came from a female donor in good health and CMV-seronegative. Each CDR3 is given with its conserved first and last residue. Fields, in order: clone size, J gene, D gene, V gene, CDR3 DNA, CDR3 protein. The D gene is left open where the match is weak. Expanded clones get a size class; other rows say once, few or many, or leave the size out.

NA | TRBJ2-3 | NA | TRBV11-2 | TGTGCCAGCAGCTTAGTTCTATCGGGAACGACGGATACGCAGTATTTT | CASSLVLSGTTDTQYF
NA | TRBJ2-3 | NA | TRBV5-4 | TGTGCCAGCAGCTCTAGGACTAGCACAGATACGCAGTATTTT | CASSSRTSTDTQYF
NA | TRBJ2-2 | NA | TRBV27 | TGTGCCAGCAGGGGCGGAGGGCGGGACGGGGAGCTGTTTTTT | CASRGGGRDGELFF
NA | TRBJ2-3 | NA | TRBV7-2 | TGTGCCAGCAGCTTTGGGGCGGTAACCACAGATACGCAGTATTTT | CASSFGAVTTDTQYF
NA | TRBJ1-2 | TRBD1 | TRBV27 | TGTGCCAGCAGGCCAGGGGGATACTATGGCTACACCTTC | CASRPGGYYGYTF
NA | TRBJ2-7 | TRBD2 | TRBV10-1 | TGCGCCAGCAGTGAAACCGGGACTAGCGGAACCTACGAGCAGTACTTC | CASSETGTSGTYEQYF
NA | TRBJ1-4 | TRBD1 | TRBV5-1 | TGCGCCAGCAGCCCCGGACAGGGTGGGACGACTAATGAAAAACTGTTTTTT | CASSPGQGGTTNEKLFF
NA | TRBJ2-1 | NA | TRBV5-1 | TGCGCCAGCCGGAGCTCCTACAATGAGCAGTTCTTC | CASRSSYNEQFF
NA | TRBJ2-7 | NA | TRBV6-1 | TGTGCCAGCAGTGAGGGGCTTAGCGGCTACGAGCAGTACTTC | CASSEGLSGYEQYF
NA | TRBJ2-6 | TRBD1 | TRBV28 | TGTGCCAGCAGCCCAGACAGGGCAGGGGCCAACGTCCTGACTTTC | CASSPDRAGANVLTF
NA | TRBJ2-1 | TRBD2 | TRBV10-2 | TGCGCCAGCACTTCGGGACTAGCGGGGACCAATGAGCAGTTCTTC | CASTSGLAGTNEQFF
few | TRBJ2-3 | NA | TRBV27 | TGTGCCAGCTATCCCCATGCGCCTAGCACAGATACGCAGTATTTT | CASYPHAPSTDTQYF
NA | TRBJ2-7 | TRBD2 | TRBV5-6 | TGTGCCAGCAGCTTTGGGCTAGCGGGGACCTACGAGCAGTACTTC | CASSFGLAGTYEQYF
NA | TRBJ1-2 | TRBD1 | TRBV11-3 | TGTGCCAGCAGCTTAGAAGGGCAGGGGGCGACCTATGGCTACACCTTC | CASSLEGQGATYGYTF
few | TRBJ2-7 | TRBD2 | TRBV6-1 | TGTGCCAGCAGTGACCCTTTTCGCGGGAGGAACTTTTACGAGCAGTACTTC | CASSDPFRGRNFYEQYF
NA | TRBJ2-4 | TRBD1 | TRBV11-1 | TGTGCCAGCAGCCGTACAACAGGGGGCGAAAATGACATTCAGTACTTC | CASSRTTGGENDIQYF
few | TRBJ2-1 | NA | TRBV20-1 | TGCAGTGCTAGCAGGAATGAGCAGTTCTTC | CSASRNEQFF
few | TRBJ1-2 | NA | TRBV27 | TGTGCCAGCAGTCCCGGGGGTTTGGCTAACTATGGCTACACCTTC | CASSPGGLANYGYTF
once | TRBJ1-6 | NA | TRBV29-1 | TGCAGCGTTGGACAGAGCTCCTATAATTCACCCCTCCACTTT | CSVGQSSYNSPLHF
few | TRBJ2-1 | NA | TRBV5-4 | TGTGCCAGCAGCTTTGGACAGAACAATGAGCAGTTCTTC | CASSFGQNNEQFF
NA | TRBJ2-3 | NA | TRBV27 | TGTGCCAGCAGTTTAAAAAGGGGAGATACGCAGTATTTT | CASSLKRGDTQYF
NA | TRBJ1-1 | NA | TRBV7-9 | TGTGCCAGCAGTACAGGGATGACGGCTGAAGCTTTCTTT | CASSTGMTAEAFF
once | TRBJ2-2 | NA | TRBV4-2 | TGTGCCAGCAGCCAAGAACGGCGGGCCTACACCGGGGAGCTGTTTTTT | CASSQERRAYTGELFF
NA | TRBJ2-4 | NA | TRBV5-1 | TGCGCCAGCAGCTCCGGAGGACAGAAAAACATTCAGTACTTC | CASSSGGQKNIQYF
NA | TRBJ2-5 | NA | TRBV7-8 | TGTGCCAGCAGCTTATTACCCAGGCCCCAAGAGACCCAGTACTTC | CASSLLPRPQETQYF
NA | TRBJ2-3 | TRBD2 | TRBV5-1 | TGCGCCAGCAGCTTGGACACTAGCGCTAGCACAGATACGCAGTATTTT | CASSLDTSASTDTQYF
few | TRBJ2-2 | TRBD2 | TRBV11-1 | TGTGCCAGCAGCACTCCCGGGACTAGCGTCGCCGGGGAGCTGTTTTTT | CASSTPGTSVAGELFF
few | TRBJ1-4 | NA | TRBV6-5 | TGTGCCAGCAGTGAACGAACGGGAGGGGAAAAACTGTTTTTT | CASSERTGGEKLFF
NA | TRBJ2-1 | NA | TRBV5-1 | TGCGCCAGCAGCTTGGCAGGGGAAAGTGAGCAGTTCTTC | CASSLAGESEQFF
NA | TRBJ2-7 | NA | TRBV2 | TGTGCCAGCAGCCTCCAGGGGTGGGAGCAGTACTTC | CASSLQGWEQYF
NA | TRBJ2-7 | NA | TRBV7-8 | TGTGCCAGCAGCTTAGGTTTCACAGGGCCTGTCTCCTACGAGCAGTACTTC | CASSLGFTGPVSYEQYF
NA | TRBJ1-1 | NA | TRBV30 | TGTGCCTGGACCCGCCGGTCGGGGACTGAAGCTTTCTTT | CAWTRRSGTEAFF
NA | TRBJ2-7 | NA | TRBV4-1 | TGCGCCAGCAGCCTAATCCAACACAGCTACGAGCAGTACTTC | CASSLIQHSYEQYF
few | TRBJ2-1 | TRBD2 | TRBV19 | TGTGCCTCGGGACTAGCGGGAGGGCCGTGGAATGAGCAGTTCTTC | CASGLAGGPWNEQFF
NA | TRBJ2-2 | TRBD1 | TRBV6-5 | TGTGCCAGCTTTAGGGGACAGAGCGGGGAGCTGTTTTTT | CASFRGQSGELFF
NA | TRBJ1-1 | TRBD1 | TRBV29-1 | TGCAGCGGGGGACAGATCACTGAAGCTTTCTTT | CSGGQITEAFF
once | TRBJ1-2 | TRBD1 | TRBV6-5 | TGTGCCAGCACCCTAGCAGGGGGCTTCTATGGCTACACCTTC | CASTLAGGFYGYTF
NA | TRBJ2-5 | NA | TRBV5-1 | TGCGCCAGCAGCTTGGTTCGGTCGACCCAGTACTTC | CASSLVRSTQYF
NA | TRBJ1-5 | TRBD1 | TRBV5-5 | TGTGCCAGCAGCTCGGACAGGGGGCTTCAGCCCCAGCATTTT | CASSSDRGLQPQHF
NA | TRBJ2-1 | NA | TRBV29-1 | TGCAGCGTTGAAGGTTTGGTGCAGGGCTACAATGAGCAGTTCTTC | CSVEGLVQGYNEQFF
NA | TRBJ2-3 | TRBD1 | TRBV14 | TGTGCCAGCAGCCACTTCCCAATCAAACTCGGGACAGGGGGGGGTGCGACCTCTACAGATACGCAGTATTTT | CASSHFPIKLGTGGGATSTDTQYF
NA | TRBJ1-5 | TRBD1 | TRBV4-1 | TGCGCCAGCAGCCAGGGCGACAGGGTCGGCAATCAGCCCCAGCATTTT | CASSQGDRVGNQPQHF
NA | TRBJ1-1 | NA | TRBV7-6 | TGTGCCAGCAGCTTACGGGACAAGAACACTGAAGCTTTCTTT | CASSLRDKNTEAFF
NA | TRBJ2-1 | TRBD1 | TRBV15 | TGTGCCACCAGCAAATACCGGGACAGAGCCTACAATGAGCAGTTCTTC | CATSKYRDRAYNEQFF
once | TRBJ2-7 | TRBD2 | TRBV10-3 | TGTGCCATCAACGTGGAGCGGGAGGCCTACGGGCAGTACTTC | CAINVEREAYGQYF
NA | TRBJ2-7 | TRBD2 | TRBV4-1 | TGCGCCAGCAGCCAAGGACTAGCGGGAGCTGGTGGCGAGCAGTACTTC | CASSQGLAGAGGEQYF
NA | TRBJ2-7 | TRBD1 | TRBV5-1 | TGCGCCAGCAGCTACGCCCCGGGACAGGGATACGAGCAGTACTTC | CASSYAPGQGYEQYF
NA | TRBJ2-5 | TRBD2 | TRBV23-1 | TGCGCCAGCAGCTTTGCGGGAGGGCCGGAAGAGACCCAGTACTTC | CASSFAGGPEETQYF
NA | TRBJ1-1 | NA | TRBV19 | TGTGCCAGTAAAAGGCTTGAAGACAGGCCGGACACTGAAGCTTTCTTT | CASKRLEDRPDTEAFF
NA | TRBJ2-1 | TRBD2 | TRBV30 | TGTGCCTGGAGTAGCGGGAGGGGCTTCGATGAGCAGTTCTTC | CAWSSGRGFDEQFF
few | TRBJ2-1 | NA | TRBV11-2 | TGTGCCAGCAGCGCCGGAGCTACGGGACTTTACGAGCAGTTCTTC | CASSAGATGLYEQFF
NA | TRBJ2-3 | TRBD1 | TRBV9 | TGTGCCAGCAGCGTTGCTCAGGACAGGGCTAGCACAGATACGCAGTATTTT | CASSVAQDRASTDTQYF
NA | TRBJ2-7 | TRBD2 | TRBV28 | TGTGCCAGCAGTTTAAGGCTAGCGGGAGTATACGAGCAGTACTTC | CASSLRLAGVYEQYF
NA | TRBJ2-6 | NA | TRBV5-6 | TGTGCCAGCAGCTTGACGGGATCTGGGGCCAACGTCCTGACTTTC | CASSLTGSGANVLTF